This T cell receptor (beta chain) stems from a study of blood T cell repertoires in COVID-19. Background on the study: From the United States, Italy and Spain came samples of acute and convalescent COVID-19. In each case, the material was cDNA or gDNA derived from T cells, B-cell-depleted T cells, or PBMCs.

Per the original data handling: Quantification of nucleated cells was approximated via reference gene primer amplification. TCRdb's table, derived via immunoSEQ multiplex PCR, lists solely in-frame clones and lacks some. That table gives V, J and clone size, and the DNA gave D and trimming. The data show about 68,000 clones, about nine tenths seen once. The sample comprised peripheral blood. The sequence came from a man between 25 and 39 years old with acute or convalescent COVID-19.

CDR3 region: CASRLAGASTDTQYF. The CDR3 region has the DNA TGTGCCAGCAGGCTAGCGGGAGCTTCCACAGATACGCAGTATTTT. V gene TRBV6-5 combines with J gene TRBJ2-3; 10 bases fit TRBD2. V shed 6 bases, J shed 2 bases, and the junction held 5 bases outside the gene matches. Germline V CDR1 and CDR2: MNHEY, SVGAGI. The CDR3 has 15 amino acids.